This T cell receptor beta chain was found in a study of breast tumors, draining lymph nodes, adjacent tissues. CDR1 is SGHNT, CDR2 YENEEA, per germline. CDR3 length equals 15 residues. Trimming took off 4 bases at V and 6 bases at J, with 18 bases between the two ends. A note on this clonotype: Its antigen remains unidentified.

Points from the study as a whole: Compared with basal-like, luminal-like tumors shared significantly more repertoire with nontumor tissue. The data were judged consistent with most tumor T cells coming from lymph node and expanding in tumor. That most tumor T cells come from lymph nodes remained unproven. Tumor TCR diversity was below lymph nodes but above nontumor tissue.

TCRdb recomputed calls from the multiplex PCR reads with MiXCR, one row per CDR3 protein. The table has approximately 250,000 distinct CDR3 sequences, about 34% seen once. Breast cancer patients provided tissue from their axillary draining lymph nodes. The clonotype comes from a female donor with breast cancer. Some clones in this sample may be carry-over from other donors' samples. V usage is TRBV11-3 and J usage is TRBJ1-2; possible D gene TRBD1, 5 bases. The sample comprised axillary lymph node tissue. In nucleotides, the CDR3 is TGTGCCAGCAGCTCCTACACCGGGGGGATGGATGGCTACACCTTC. Amino acid sequence: CASSSYTGGMDGYTF. Complete variable domain (other parts from reference TRBV11-3 and TRBJ1-2): EAGVVQSPRYKIIEKKQPVAFWCNPISGHNTLYWYLQNLGQGPELLIRYENEEAVDDSQLPKDRFSAERLKGVDSTLKIQPAELGDSAVYLCASSSYTGGMDGYTFGSGTRLTVV.